This is a list of T cell receptor beta chains from one sample in a study of cytomegalovirus exposure and HLA in healthy donors. Using immunoSEQ multiplex PCR, the repertoire was profiled, and TCRdb retains in-frame clones only, with some absent. The sample yields approximately 190,000 clones, roughly 80% seen once. Sample: PBMCs. Source of these receptors: a man aged 40-49 years in good health and CMV-seropositive. Each CDR3 is given with its conserved first and last residue. The D gene is left open where the match is weak. Only part of the rows carry a size: once, few, many, or a class if the clone is expanded.

d_call,v_call,clone_size,j_call,cdr3_nt,cdr3_aa
.,TRBV4-1,.,TRBJ1-2,TGCGCCAGCAGCCAAGATCCCCAGGGATACTATGGCTACACCTTC,CASSQDPQGYYGYTF
.,TRBV7-9,few,TRBJ1-1,TGTGCCAGCAGCTCTCGGACTGGGAACACTGAAGCTTTCTTT,CASSSRTGNTEAFF
TRBD1,TRBV27,.,TRBJ2-7,TGTGCCAGCAGTTTACTACGGACAGGGAGCTACGAGCAGTACTTC,CASSLLRTGSYEQYF
.,TRBV2,.,TRBJ2-7,TGTGCCAGCAGTGAAGGCAGGGGGGACTACGAGCAGTACTTC,CASSEGRGDYEQYF
TRBD1,TRBV19,.,TRBJ1-1,TGTGCCAGTAGTATCCTAAATACCCAGGGGGTGAGAGCTTTCTTT,CASSILNTQGVRAFF
TRBD1,TRBV5-1,.,TRBJ2-5,TGCGCCAGCAGCTTGGGGACAGGGGGTATTGAGACCCAGTACTTC,CASSLGTGGIETQYF
TRBD2,TRBV6-6,.,TRBJ2-7,TGTGCCAGCAGTTCGCGGGAGTACTATGCTCAGCAGTACTTC,CASSSREYYAQQYF
TRBD2,TRBV9,once,TRBJ2-3,TGTGCCAGCAGCGTAGACCCTAGCGGGGGGAAAGTAGATACGCAGTATTTT,CASSVDPSGGKVDTQYF
.,TRBV11-2,.,TRBJ1-1,TGTGCCAGCAGCAACTCGGGGGACACTGAAGCTTTCTTT,CASSNSGDTEAFF
.,TRBV30,.,TRBJ1-6,TGTGCCTGGAGTGTAGGCCAGGTCAATTCACCCCTCCACTTT,CAWSVGQVNSPLHF
TRBD1,TRBV4-3,.,TRBJ2-5,TGCGCCAGCAGCCCTGGACAGGGGGCGTTTTGGGAGCAGTACTTC,CASSPGQGAFWEQYF
.,TRBV5-1,.,TRBJ1-6,TGCGCCAGCAGCGCGGGTCAGGTAACATCACCCCTCCACTTT,CASSAGQVTSPLHF
.,TRBV19,.,TRBJ2-7,TGTGCCAGTAGTATAGGGACACATACCTACGAGCAGTACTTC,CASSIGTHTYEQYF
.,TRBV5-6,few,TRBJ1-2,TGTGCCAGCAGCCCCCGGACAAGGAACTATGGCTACACCTTC,CASSPRTRNYGYTF
.,TRBV7-2,.,TRBJ1-2,TGTGCCAGCAGCCCAGGGCTGGACTATGGCTACACCTTC,CASSPGLDYGYTF
TRBD1,TRBV7-9,.,TRBJ1-4,TGTGCCAGCAGCCAATTATCAGGGGGTGAAAAACTGTTTTTT,CASSQLSGGEKLFF
.,TRBV6-5,.,TRBJ1-1,TGTGCCAGCAGTGCCCCTGCGGGGGGCTTCACTGGAGCTTTCTTT,CASSAPAGGFTGAFF
TRBD2,TRBV11-3,.,TRBJ2-1,TGTGCCAGCAGCTTAACTAGCGGGGGCGGGAATGAGCAGTTCTTC,CASSLTSGGGNEQFF
TRBD1,TRBV19,.,TRBJ1-5,TGTGCCAGTAGTATGTGGGACAGGAAGAATCAGCCCCAGCATTTT,CASSMWDRKNQPQHF
TRBD1,TRBV15,.,TRBJ2-7,TGTGCCACCAGGCCCACCGCAGGGACAGGGGGCGGCGAGCAGTACTTC,CATRPTAGTGGGEQYF
.,TRBV11-2,.,TRBJ2-3,TGTGCCAGCAGCTTAGGGGGCCCGAGCACAGATACGCAGTATTTT,CASSLGGPSTDTQYF
.,TRBV10-2,.,TRBJ2-5,TGCGCCAGCAGTGAACTCTTAGCGACCCAAGAGACCCAGTACTTC,CASSELLATQETQYF
.,TRBV29-1,.,TRBJ2-5,TGCAGCGTTGATGGAGGCTTTCAAGAGACCCAGTACTTC,CSVDGGFQETQYF
TRBD2,TRBV29-1,few,TRBJ2-2,TGCAGCGTCGCCCCGGGAGGGGCGGGAACCGGGGAGCTGTTTTTT,CSVAPGGAGTGELFF
TRBD1,TRBV4-3,.,TRBJ2-3,TGCGCCAGCAGCCAAGCTCCGGGACAGGGGCCCGAAAATACGCAGTATTTT,CASSQAPGQGPENTQYF
.,TRBV27,.,TRBJ1-1,TGTGCCAGCAGAATCTCACGGGGCACTGAAGCTTTCTTT,CASRISRGTEAFF